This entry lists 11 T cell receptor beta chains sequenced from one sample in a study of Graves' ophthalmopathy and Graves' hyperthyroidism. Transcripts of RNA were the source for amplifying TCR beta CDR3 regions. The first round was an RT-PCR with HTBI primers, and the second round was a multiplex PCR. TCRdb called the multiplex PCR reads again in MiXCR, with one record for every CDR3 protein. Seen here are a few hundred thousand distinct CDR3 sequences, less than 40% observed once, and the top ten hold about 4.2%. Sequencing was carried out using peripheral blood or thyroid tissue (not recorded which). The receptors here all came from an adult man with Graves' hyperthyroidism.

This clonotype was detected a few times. The CDR3: CASSLEGRGNEKLFF. The CDR3 bases are TGTGCCAGCAGCTTGGAGGGGAGAGGCAATGAAAAACTGTTTTTT. The chain recombines TRBV5-5 with TRBJ1-4, with TRBD1 as a possible D gene (5 bases). This CDR3 region has 15 residues. V was trimmed by 0 bases and J by 5 bases, leaving 11 bases between them. Germline V gene lookup returns CDR1 SGHKS and CDR2 YYEKEE (reference sequence).

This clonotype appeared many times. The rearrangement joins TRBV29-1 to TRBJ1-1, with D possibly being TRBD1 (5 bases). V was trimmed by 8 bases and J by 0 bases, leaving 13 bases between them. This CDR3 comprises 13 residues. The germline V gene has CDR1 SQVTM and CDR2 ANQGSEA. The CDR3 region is CSPGRGLNTEAFF. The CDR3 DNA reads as TGCAGCCCGGGGCGGGGTTTGAACACTGAAGCTTTCTTT.

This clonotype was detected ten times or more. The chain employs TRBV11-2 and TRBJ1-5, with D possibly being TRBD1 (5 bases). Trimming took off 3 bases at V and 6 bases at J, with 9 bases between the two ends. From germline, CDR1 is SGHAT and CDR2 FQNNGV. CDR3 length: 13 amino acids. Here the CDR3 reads CASSLGVSQPQHF. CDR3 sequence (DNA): TGTGCCAGCAGCTTGGGGGTATCTCAGCCCCAGCATTTT.

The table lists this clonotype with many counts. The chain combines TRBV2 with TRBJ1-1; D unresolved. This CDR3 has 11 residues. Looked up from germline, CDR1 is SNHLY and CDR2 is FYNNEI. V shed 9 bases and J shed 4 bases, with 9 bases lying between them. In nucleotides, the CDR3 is TGTGCCAGACAGCAGAGCACTGAAGCTTTCTTT. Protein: CARQQSTEAFF.

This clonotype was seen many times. The CDR3 DNA is TGCAGTGCTAGAGATCTAAAGGACAGCGAAGCTTTCTTT. This translates into CSARDLKDSEAFF. This chain links TRBV20-1 with TRBJ1-1; D perhaps matches TRBD1 (6 bases). The V end was cut by 0 bases, the J end by 8 bases, with 13 bases between. The CDR3 is 13 residues long. Germline values: CDR1 DFQATT, CDR2 SNEGSKA (reference sequence).

This chain's CDR3 is CASSLDLNTIYF. For the CDR3, the DNA is TGTGCCAGCAGCTTGGACCTGAACACCATATATTTT. This chain connects TRBV5-6 to TRBJ1-3, with D hard to call. The CDR3 covers 12 residues. The germline CDR1 and CDR2 sequences are SGHDT and YYEEEE. Trimming shortened V by 0 bases and J by 7 bases, and 5 bases separated the two germline ends.

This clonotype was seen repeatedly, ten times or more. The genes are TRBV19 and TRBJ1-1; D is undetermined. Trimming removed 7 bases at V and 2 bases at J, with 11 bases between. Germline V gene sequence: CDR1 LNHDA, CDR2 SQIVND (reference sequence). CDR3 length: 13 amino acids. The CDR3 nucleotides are TGTGCCAGTAAAGACGCGTTAAACACTGAAGCTTTCTTT. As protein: CASKDALNTEAFF.

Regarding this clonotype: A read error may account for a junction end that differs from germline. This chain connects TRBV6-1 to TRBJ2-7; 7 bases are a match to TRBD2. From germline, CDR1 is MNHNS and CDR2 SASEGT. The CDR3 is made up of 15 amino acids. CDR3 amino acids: CASSESGAGAFEQHF. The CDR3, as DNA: TGTGCCAGCAGTGAATCTGGGGCGGGAGCCTTCGAGCAGCACTTC.

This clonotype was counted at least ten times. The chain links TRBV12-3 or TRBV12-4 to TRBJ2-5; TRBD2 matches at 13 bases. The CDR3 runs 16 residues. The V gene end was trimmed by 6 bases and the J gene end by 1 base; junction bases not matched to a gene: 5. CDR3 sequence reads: CASSRLAGGSQETQYF. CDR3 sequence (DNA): TGTGCCAGCAGCCGACTAGCGGGGGGCAGCCAAGAGACCCAGTACTTC.

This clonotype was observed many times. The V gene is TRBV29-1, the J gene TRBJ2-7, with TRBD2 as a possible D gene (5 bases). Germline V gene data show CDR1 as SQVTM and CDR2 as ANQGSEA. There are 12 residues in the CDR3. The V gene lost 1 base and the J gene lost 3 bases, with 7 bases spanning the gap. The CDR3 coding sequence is TGCAGCGTTGAAGGGAGGAACTACGAGCAGTACTTC. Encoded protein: CSVEGRNYEQYF.

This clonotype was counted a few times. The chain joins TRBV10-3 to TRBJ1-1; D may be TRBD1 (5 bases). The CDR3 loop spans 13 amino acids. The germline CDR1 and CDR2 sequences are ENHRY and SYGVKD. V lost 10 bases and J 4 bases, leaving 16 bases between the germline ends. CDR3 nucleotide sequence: TGTGCCAGCACCGCGGGGAGGGGCACTGAAGCTTTCTTT. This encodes CASTAGRGTEAFF.